A selection of T cell receptor beta chains follows, all from one sample in a study of patients and donors after allogeneic stem cell transplantation. TCRdb used MiXCR to reprocess the RT-PCR reads, holding one entry per CDR3 protein. The sample holds fewer than 75,000 distinct CDR3 sequences; about 30% are singletons and the top ten take around a quarter. Sequenced sample: blood, either unsorted or a sorted T cell fraction (not recorded which). These receptors were obtained from a human donor who was either an allogeneic HSCT recipient or a stem cell or donor lymphocyte infusion donor (not recorded which). It is not recorded whose cells these are; they may come from a transplant donor. Each CDR3 is given with its conserved first and last residue.

TRBV5-1,TRBJ2-7,CASSLWGFEQYF
TRBV5-1,TRBJ2-5,CASSLRTSGNQETQYF
TRBV29-1,TRBJ2-7,CSVEGSQREGTYEQYF
TRBV11-2,TRBJ2-4,CASSLPGLTKNIQYF
TRBV4-3,TRBJ2-2,CASSPGHTGELFF
TRBV9,TRBJ1-2,CASSPLGEISYGYTF
TRBV12-3/TRBV12-4,TRBJ1-1,CASSPGTGKMNTEAFF
TRBV20-1,TRBJ1-6,CSARDVQGEDSPLHF
TRBV12-3/TRBV12-4,TRBJ1-1,CASSTSGGSTEAFF
TRBV29-1,TRBJ1-1,CSVWGAWENTEAFF
TRBV12-3/TRBV12-4,TRBJ2-7,CASMRSQGAKKQYF
TRBV5-1,TRBJ1-5,CASSDGTAEPQHF
TRBV20-1,TRBJ2-7,CSATGQGLEQYF
TRBV7-2,TRBJ1-4,CASRPGGGDEKLFF
TRBV5-1,TRBJ2-7,CASSFPGESYEQYF